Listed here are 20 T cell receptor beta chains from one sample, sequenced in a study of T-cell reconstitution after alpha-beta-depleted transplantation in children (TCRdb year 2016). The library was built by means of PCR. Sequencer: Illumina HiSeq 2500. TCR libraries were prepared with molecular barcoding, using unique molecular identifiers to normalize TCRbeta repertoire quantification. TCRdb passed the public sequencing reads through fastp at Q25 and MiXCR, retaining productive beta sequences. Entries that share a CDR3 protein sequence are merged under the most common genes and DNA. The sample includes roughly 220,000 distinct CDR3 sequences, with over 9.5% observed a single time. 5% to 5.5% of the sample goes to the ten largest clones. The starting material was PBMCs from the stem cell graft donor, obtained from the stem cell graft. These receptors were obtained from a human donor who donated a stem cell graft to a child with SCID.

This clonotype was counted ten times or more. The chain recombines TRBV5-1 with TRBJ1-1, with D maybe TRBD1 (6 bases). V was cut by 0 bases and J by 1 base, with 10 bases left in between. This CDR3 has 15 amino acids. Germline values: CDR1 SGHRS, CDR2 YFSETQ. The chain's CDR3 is CASSLEAGANTEAFF. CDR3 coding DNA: TGCGCCAGCAGCTTGGAGGCGGGGGCGAACACTGAAGCTTTCTTT.

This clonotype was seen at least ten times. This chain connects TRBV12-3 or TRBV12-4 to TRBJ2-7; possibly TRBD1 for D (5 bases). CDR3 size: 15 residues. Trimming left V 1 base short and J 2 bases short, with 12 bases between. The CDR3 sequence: CASSLGQGGPYEQYF. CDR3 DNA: TGTGCCAGCAGTTTAGGGCAGGGCGGCCCCTACGAGCAGTACTTC.

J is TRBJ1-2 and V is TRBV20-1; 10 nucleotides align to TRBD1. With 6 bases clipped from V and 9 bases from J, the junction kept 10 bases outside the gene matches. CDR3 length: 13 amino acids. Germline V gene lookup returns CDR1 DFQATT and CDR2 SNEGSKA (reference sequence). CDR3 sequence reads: CSAPLPGQGSYTF. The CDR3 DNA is TGCAGTGCCCCCCTACCGGGACAGGGGAGCTACACCTTC.

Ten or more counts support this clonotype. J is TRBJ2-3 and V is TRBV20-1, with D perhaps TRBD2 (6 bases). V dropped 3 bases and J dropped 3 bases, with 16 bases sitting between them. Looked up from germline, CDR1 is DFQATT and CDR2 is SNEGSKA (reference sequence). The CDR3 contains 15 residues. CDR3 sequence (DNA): TGCAGTGCTAGTGTCCCGCGGGGCCAAACAGATACGCAGTATTTT. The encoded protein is CSASVPRGQTDTQYF.

This chain's CDR3 is CSASFGGLGTDTQYF. CDR3 nucleotide sequence: TGCAGTGCTAGCTTTGGAGGGTTGGGCACAGATACGCAGTATTTT. The V gene is TRBV20-1, the J gene TRBJ2-3; weak D call: TRBD2 (6 bases). The CDR3 runs to 15 residues. Germline values: CDR1 DFQATT, CDR2 SNEGSKA (reference sequence). V shed 3 bases and J shed 1 base, with 14 bases lying between them.

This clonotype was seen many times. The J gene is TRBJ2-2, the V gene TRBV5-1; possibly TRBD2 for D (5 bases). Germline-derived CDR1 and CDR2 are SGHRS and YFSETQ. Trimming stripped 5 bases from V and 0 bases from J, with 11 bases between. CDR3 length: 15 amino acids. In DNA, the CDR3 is TGCGCCAGCAGGTATGAGGGCGCGAACACCGGGGAGCTGTTTTTT. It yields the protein CASRYEGANTGELFF. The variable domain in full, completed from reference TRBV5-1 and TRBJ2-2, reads KAGVTQTPRYLIKTRGQQVTLSCSPISGHRSVSWYQQTPGQGLQFLFEYFSETQRNKGNFPGRFSGRQFSNSRSEMNVSTLELGDSALYLCASRYEGANTGELFFGEGSRLTVL.

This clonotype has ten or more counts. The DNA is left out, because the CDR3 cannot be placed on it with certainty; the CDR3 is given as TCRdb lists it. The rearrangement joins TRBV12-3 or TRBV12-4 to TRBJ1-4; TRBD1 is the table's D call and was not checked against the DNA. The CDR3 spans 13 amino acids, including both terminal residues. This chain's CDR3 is CASSFGEGEKLFF.

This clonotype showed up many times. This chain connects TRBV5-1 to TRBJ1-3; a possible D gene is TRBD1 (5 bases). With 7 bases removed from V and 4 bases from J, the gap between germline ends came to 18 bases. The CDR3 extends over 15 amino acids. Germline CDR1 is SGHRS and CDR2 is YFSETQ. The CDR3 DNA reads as TGCGCCAGCTCTGACCCGGGGCAATCCGGAAACACCATATATTTT. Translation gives CASSDPGQSGNTIYF.

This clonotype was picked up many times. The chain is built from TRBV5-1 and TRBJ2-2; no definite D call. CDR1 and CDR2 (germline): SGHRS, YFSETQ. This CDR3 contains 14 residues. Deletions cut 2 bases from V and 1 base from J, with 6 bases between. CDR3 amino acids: CASSLAGNTGELFF. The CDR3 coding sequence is TGCGCCAGCAGCTTAGCAGGGAACACCGGGGAGCTGTTTTTT. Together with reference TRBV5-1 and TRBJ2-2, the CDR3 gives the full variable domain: KAGVTQTPRYLIKTRGQQVTLSCSPISGHRSVSWYQQTPGQGLQFLFEYFSETQRNKGNFPGRFSGRQFSNSRSEMNVSTLELGDSALYLCASSLAGNTGELFFGEGSRLTVL.

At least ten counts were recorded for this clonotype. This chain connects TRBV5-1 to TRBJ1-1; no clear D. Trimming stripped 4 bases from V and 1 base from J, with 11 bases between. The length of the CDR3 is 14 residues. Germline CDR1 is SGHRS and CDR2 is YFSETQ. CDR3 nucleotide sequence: TGCGCCAGCAGCCCGAGAAACCAGAACACTGAAGCTTTCTTT. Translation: CASSPRNQNTEAFF. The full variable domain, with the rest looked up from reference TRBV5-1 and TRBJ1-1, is KAGVTQTPRYLIKTRGQQVTLSCSPISGHRSVSWYQQTPGQGLQFLFEYFSETQRNKGNFPGRFSGRQFSNSRSEMNVSTLELGDSALYLCASSPRNQNTEAFFGQGTRLTVV.

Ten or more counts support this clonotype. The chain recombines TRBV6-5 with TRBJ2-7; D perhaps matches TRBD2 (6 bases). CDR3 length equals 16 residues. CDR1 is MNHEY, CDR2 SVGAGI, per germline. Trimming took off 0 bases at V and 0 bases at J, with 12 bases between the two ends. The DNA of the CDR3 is TGTGCCAGCAGTTACTCGGGGGACTCCTACTCCTACGAGCAGTACTTC. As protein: CASSYSGDSYSYEQYF.

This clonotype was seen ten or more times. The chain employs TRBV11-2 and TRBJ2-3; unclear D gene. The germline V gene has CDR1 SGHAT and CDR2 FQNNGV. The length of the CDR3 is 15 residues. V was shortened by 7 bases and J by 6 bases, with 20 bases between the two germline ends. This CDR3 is CASTLSLAVPDTQYF. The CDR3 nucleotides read TGTGCCAGCACCCTGTCACTCGCCGTCCCCGATACGCAGTATTTT. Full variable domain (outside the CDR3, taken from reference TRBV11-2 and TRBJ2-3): EAGVAQSPRYKIIEKRQSVAFWCNPISGHATLYWYQQILGQGPKLLIQFQNNGVVDDSQLPKDRFSAERLKGVDSTLKIQPAKLEDSAVYLCASTLSLAVPDTQYFGPGTRLTVL.

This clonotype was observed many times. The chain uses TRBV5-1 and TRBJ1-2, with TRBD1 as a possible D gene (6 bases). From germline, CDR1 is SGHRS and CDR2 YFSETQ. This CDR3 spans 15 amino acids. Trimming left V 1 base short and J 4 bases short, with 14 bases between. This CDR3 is CASSLLTGSSYGYTF. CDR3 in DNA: TGCGCCAGCAGCTTGCTGACAGGCAGTAGCTATGGCTACACCTTC.

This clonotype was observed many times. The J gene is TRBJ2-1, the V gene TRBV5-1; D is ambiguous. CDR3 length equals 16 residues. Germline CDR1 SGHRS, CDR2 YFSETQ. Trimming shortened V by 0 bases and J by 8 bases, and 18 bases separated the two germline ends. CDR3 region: CASSLGLGLSMYEQFF. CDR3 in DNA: TGCGCCAGCAGCTTGGGTCTAGGGTTAAGTATGTATGAGCAGTTCTTC.

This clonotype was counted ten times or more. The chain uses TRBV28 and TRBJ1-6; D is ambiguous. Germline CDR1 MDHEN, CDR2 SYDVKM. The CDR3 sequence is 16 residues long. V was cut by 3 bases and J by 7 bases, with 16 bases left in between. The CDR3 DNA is TGTGCCAGCAGTTTTGTTCGGAGACAAAGGAATTCACCCCTCCACTTT. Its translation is CASSFVRRQRNSPLHF.

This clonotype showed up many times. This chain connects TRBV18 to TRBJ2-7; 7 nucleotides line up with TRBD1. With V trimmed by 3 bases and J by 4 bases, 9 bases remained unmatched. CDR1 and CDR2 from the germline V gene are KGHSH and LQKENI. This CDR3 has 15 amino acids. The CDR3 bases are TGTGCCAGCTCACCGGACAGGCAATCCGTATACGAGCAGTACTTC. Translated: CASSPDRQSVYEQYF.

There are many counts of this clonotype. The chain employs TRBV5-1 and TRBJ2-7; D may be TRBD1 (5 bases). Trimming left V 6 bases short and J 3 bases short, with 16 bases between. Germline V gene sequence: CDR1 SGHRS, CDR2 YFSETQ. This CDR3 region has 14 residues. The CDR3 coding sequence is TGCGCCAGCAATCCCCTCCCCGACAGCTACGAGCAGTACTTC. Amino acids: CASNPLPDSYEQYF.

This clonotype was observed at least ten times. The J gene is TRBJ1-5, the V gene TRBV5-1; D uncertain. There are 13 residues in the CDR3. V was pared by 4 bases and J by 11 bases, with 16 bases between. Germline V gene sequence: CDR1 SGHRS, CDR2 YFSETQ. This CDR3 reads CASSPGPTGAQHF. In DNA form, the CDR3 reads TGCGCCAGCAGCCCTGGACCCACCGGGGCCCAGCATTTT.

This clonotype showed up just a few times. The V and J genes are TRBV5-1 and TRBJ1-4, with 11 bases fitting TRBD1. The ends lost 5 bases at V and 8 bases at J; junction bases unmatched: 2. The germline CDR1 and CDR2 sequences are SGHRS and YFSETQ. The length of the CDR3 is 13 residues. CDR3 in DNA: TGCGCCAGCAGAAGGGACAGGGGGGAAAAACTGTTTTTT. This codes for CASRRDRGEKLFF.

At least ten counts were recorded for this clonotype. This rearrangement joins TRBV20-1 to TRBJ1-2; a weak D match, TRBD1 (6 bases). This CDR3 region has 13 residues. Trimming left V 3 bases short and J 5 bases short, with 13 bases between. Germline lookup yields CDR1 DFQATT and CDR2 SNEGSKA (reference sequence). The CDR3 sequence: CSARLQGPYGYTF. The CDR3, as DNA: TGCAGTGCTAGGTTACAGGGACCATATGGCTACACCTTC.